Listed below are T cell receptor beta chains from one sample, sequenced in a study of early stage breast cancer tumors. Assay used: immunoSEQ multiplex PCR; TCRdb lists only in-frame clones, some missing. In the table there are about 4,800 clones, more than 55% of which are singletons. Material: breast tumor tissue. The receptors derive from a person between 50 and 60 years old with breast cancer. Each CDR3 is given with its conserved first and last residue. The D gene is left open where the match is weak. Only part of the rows carry a size: once, few, many, or a class if the clone is expanded.

size	V	J	D	DNA	CDR3
.	TRBV12-5	TRBJ1-5	.	TGTGCTAGTGGTTCCGCCTCGGGGGGAACTCGTCAGCCCCAGCATTTT	CASGSASGGTRQPQHF
.	TRBV5-5	TRBJ1-5	TRBD1	TGTGCCAGCAGCGGGACAGGGTTCAGCAATCAGCCCCAGCATTTT	CASSGTGFSNQPQHF
once	TRBV6-5	TRBJ2-3	TRBD1	TGTGCCAGCACAACAGGGGAAGGCACAGATACGCAGTATTTT	CASTTGEGTDTQYF
.	TRBV11-3	TRBJ1-2	TRBD1	TGTGCCAGCAGCTCCGACAGGGGTGGCTACACCTTC	CASSSDRGGYTF
.	TRBV2	TRBJ2-6	.	TGTGCCAGCAGTACTTCTGGGGCCAACGTCCTGACTTTC	CASSTSGANVLTF
few	TRBV28	TRBJ2-2	TRBD2	TGTGCCAGCACCCCGGGGGGGGGAGTCACCGGGGAGCTGTTTTTT	CASTPGGGVTGELFF
once	TRBV7-2	TRBJ2-1	.	TGTGCCAGCAGCCATAGACAAGGGCAGTACAATGAGCAGTTCTTC	CASSHRQGQYNEQFF
.	TRBV9	TRBJ2-3	.	TGTGCCAGCAGCGGGATCAGGGAGTCCACAGATACGCAGTATTTT	CASSGIRESTDTQYF
few	TRBV10-1	TRBJ1-1	.	TGCGCCAGCAGTGAGTCGGTGGGGAGCACTGAAGCTTTCTTT	CASSESVGSTEAFF
few	TRBV7-9	TRBJ2-3	TRBD2	TGTGCCAGCAGCAACGGACTAGCGGGATCAGATACGCAGTATTTT	CASSNGLAGSDTQYF
.	TRBV7-8	TRBJ2-7	.	TGTGCCAGCAGCTTAGTTCGGGAGCGATCCTACGAGCAGTACTTC	CASSLVRERSYEQYF
.	TRBV28	TRBJ2-5	.	TGTGCCAGCAGTCCCAGACTAGGATCCCTGGAAGAGACCCAGTACTTC	CASSPRLGSLEETQYF
.	TRBV4-3	TRBJ1-4	.	TGCGCCAGCAGCCAAGATCACGGTACAACTAATGAAAAACTGTTTTTT	CASSQDHGTTNEKLFF
few	TRBV27	TRBJ2-7	TRBD1	TGTGCCAGCAGGCGACAGGGGTCCTACGAGCAGTACTTC	CASRRQGSYEQYF
hyperexpanded	TRBV4-1	TRBJ2-1	.	TGCGCCAGCAGCCAAACGGGGGCTGAGCAGTTCTTC	CASSQTGAEQFF
.	TRBV7-9	TRBJ2-2	TRBD2	TGTGCCAGCAGCCTTCTAGCGGAGGCTGCGAACACCGGGGAGCTGTTTTTT	CASSLLAEAANTGELFF
.	TRBV9	TRBJ2-3	.	TGTGCCAGCAGCGCCTTTACAGGGTTGGTAACAGATACGCAGTATTTT	CASSAFTGLVTDTQYF
.	TRBV6-5	TRBJ1-6	TRBD1	TGTGCCAGCAGGCGGGACAGCTTTAATTCACCCCTCCACTTT	CASRRDSFNSPLHF
.	TRBV5-1	TRBJ2-1	TRBD2	TGCGCCAGCAGCTCCCTCCCAGCGGGGTCAATTTACAATGAGCAGTTCTTC	CASSSLPAGSIYNEQFF
.	TRBV11-1	TRBJ2-7	TRBD1	TGTGCCAGCAGCTCGGACCCGGGACAGGGGGTCGAGCAGTACTTC	CASSSDPGQGVEQYF
medium-sized	TRBV20-1	TRBJ2-7	.	TGCGGGGCATCGGGAGACTACGAGCAGTACTTC	CGASGDYEQYF
.	TRBV5-4	TRBJ2-1	TRBD2	TGTGCCAGCAGCGAGGGACTAGCGGGGAGGGATGAGCAGTTCTTC	CASSEGLAGRDEQFF
.	TRBV9	TRBJ1-4	.	TGTGCCAGCAGCGTATCCGCGACAGCAACTAATGAAAAACTGTTTTTT	CASSVSATATNEKLFF
few	TRBV7-2	TRBJ2-5	.	TGTGCCAGCAGCTTAAGCGGCCAAGAGACCCAGTACTTC	CASSLSGQETQYF
.	TRBV14	TRBJ2-5	TRBD2	TGTGCCAGCAGCCACCCCGGGCGGGAGCAGTACTTC	CASSHPGREQYF
.	TRBV25-1	TRBJ2-3	.	TGTGCCAGCAGTGAGACTAGAGATACGCAGTATTTT	CASSETRDTQYF
hyperexpanded	TRBV6-5	TRBJ1-1	.	TGTGCCAGCGGGGGAAACACTGAAGCTTTCTTT	CASGGNTEAFF
.	TRBV29-1	TRBJ2-2	.	TGCAGCGGACTGAACACCGGGGAGCTGTTTTTT	CSGLNTGELFF